This T cell receptor (beta chain) was identified during a study of shared clonotypes between healthy human individuals. Between the trimmed V and J ends, which lost 5 bases and 0 bases, there was a span of 7 bases. The CDR3 totals 14 residues. Germline V gene sequence: CDR1 LNHDA, CDR2 SQIVND (reference sequence). Study results and limitations: Clonotypes shared by all four sorted-subset donors had higher generation probabilities than non-shared clonotypes.

In regard to this clone: The antigen is not known.

Replicate PCRs for sorted subsets used around 200 ng DNA; this equaled about 30,000 T cell genomes. Assay used: immunoSEQ multiplex PCR; TCRdb lists only in-frame clones, some missing. The data contain millions of clones, approximately 90% of them singletons. V is TRBV19 and J is TRBJ2-2; D gene unclear. The clonotype originates from a man younger than 30 in good health. The sequenced sample consisted of naive CD4+ T cells sorted from blood. As to subset: CD45RA+ positively selected. The CDR3 spells CASSRAANTGELFF. CDR3 DNA sequence: TGTGCCAGTAGTCGCGCAGCGAACACCGGGGAGCTGTTTTTT.